This T cell receptor beta chain was documented in a study of shared clonotypes between healthy human individuals. Study information: Participating donors consisted of two women and three men aged 18 to 49. Regarding the study as a whole: Across subsets, estimated richness was generally greater for naive than for memory populations.

Every immunoSEQ plate was one replicate of a subset's evenly spread DNA. Repertoires were generated with immunoSEQ multiplex PCR, while TCRdb's copy carries only in-frame clones and drops some. The table has about 1.5 million clones, approximately 97% seen once. With respect to this clone: Its antigen is undetermined.

The V gene's germline CDR1 is MDHEN and CDR2 SYDVKM. Trimming pared 3 bases from V and 0 bases from J, leaving 15 bases between. The CDR3 is 16 residues long. This clonotype originated in a young man in good health. The chain links TRBV28 to TRBJ2-7; the D gene is possibly TRBD2 (6 bases). The material sequenced was naive CD4+ T cells sorted from blood. Indicated subset: CD45RA+ positively selected. The CDR3 DNA is TGTGCCAGCAGTTTGATGACACGGGAGCCCTCCTACGAGCAGTACTTC. It yields the protein CASSLMTREPSYEQYF.